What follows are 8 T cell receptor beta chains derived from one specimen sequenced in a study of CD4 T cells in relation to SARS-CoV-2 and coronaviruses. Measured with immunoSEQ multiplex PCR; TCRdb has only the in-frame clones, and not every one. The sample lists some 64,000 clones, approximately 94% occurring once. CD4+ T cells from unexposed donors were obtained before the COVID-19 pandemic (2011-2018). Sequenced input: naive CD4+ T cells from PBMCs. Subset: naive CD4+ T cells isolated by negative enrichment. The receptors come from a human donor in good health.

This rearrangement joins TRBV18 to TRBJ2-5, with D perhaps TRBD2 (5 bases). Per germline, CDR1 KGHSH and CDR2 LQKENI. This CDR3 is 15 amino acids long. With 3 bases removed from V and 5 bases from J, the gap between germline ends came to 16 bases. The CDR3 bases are TGTGCCAGCTCACCCCTTATAGGGCGAGGGGAGACCCAGTACTTC. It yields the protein CASSPLIGRGETQYF.

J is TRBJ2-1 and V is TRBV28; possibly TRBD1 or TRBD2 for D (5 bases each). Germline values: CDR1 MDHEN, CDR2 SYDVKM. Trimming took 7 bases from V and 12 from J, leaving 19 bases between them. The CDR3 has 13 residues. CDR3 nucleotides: TGTGCCAGCATCGAACCGGGACGACTCGTGCAGTTCTTC. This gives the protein CASIEPGRLVQFF. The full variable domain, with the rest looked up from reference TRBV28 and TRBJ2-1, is DVKVTQSSRYLVKRTGEKVFLECVQDMDHENMFWYRQDPGLGLRLIYFSYDVKMKEKGDIPEGYSVSREKKERFSLILESASTNQTSMYLCASIEPGRLVQFFGPGTRLTVL.

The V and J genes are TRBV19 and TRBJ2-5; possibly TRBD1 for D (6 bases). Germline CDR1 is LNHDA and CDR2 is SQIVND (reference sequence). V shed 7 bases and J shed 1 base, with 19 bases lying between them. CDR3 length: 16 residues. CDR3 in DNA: TGTGCCAGTACCCCCTTGGAAGGGGGTTCCCAAGAGACCCAGTACTTC. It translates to CASTPLEGGSQETQYF.

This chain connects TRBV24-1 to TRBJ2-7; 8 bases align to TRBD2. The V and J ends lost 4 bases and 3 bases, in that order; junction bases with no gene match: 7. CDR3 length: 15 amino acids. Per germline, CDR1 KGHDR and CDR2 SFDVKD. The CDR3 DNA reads TGTGCCACCAGTGACCCGGGACTAGGATACTACGAGCAGTACTTC. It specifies CATSDPGLGYYEQYF.

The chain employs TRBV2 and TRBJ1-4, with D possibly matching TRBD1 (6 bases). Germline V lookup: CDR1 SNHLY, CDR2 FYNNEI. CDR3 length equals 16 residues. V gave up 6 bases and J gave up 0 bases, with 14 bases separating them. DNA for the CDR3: TGTGCCAGCAGAGGGGGGGCGAGGTCAACTAATGAAAAACTGTTTTTT. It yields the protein CASRGGARSTNEKLFF. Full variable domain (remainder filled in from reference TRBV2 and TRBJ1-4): EPEVTQTPSHQVTQMGQEVILRCVPISNHLYFYWYRQILGQKVEFLVSFYNNEISEKSEIFDDQFSVERPDGSNFTLKIRSTKLEDSAMYFCASRGGARSTNEKLFFGSGTQLSVL.

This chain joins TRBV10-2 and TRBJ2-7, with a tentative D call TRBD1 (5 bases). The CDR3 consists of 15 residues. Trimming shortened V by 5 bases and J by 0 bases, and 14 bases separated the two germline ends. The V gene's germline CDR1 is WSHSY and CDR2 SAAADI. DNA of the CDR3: TGCGCCAGCAGTCCCCCCACAGGTAACTCCTACGAGCAGTACTTC. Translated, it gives CASSPPTGNSYEQYF.

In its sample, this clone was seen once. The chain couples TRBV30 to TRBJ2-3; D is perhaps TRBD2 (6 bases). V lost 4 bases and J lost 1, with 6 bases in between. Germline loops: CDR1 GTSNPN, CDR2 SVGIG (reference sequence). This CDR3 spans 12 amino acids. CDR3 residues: CAWTGGTDTQYF. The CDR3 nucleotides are TGTGCCTGGACGGGGGGCACAGATACGCAGTATTTT.

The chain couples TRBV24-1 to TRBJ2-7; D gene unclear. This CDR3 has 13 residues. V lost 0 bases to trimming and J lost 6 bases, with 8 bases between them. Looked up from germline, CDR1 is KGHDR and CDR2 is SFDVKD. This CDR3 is CATSDLSTGEQYF. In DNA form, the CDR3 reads TGTGCCACCAGTGATTTGTCCACGGGCGAGCAGTACTTC.